One sample yielded the 25 T cell receptor beta chains listed below, sequenced in a study of CD8 T cells in Susac syndrome (dated by TCRdb to the late 2010s). The method was the immunoSEQ multiplex PCR assay. RNA was extracted using the RNeasy kit, and about 0.5 to 1 ug of the RNA was reverse transcribed with random hexamers. Starting from the raw public reads, TCRdb applied fastp trimming at Q25, assembled clones with MiXCR and retained in-frame beta chains. Entries are consolidated by CDR3 protein sequence, retaining the most common genes and DNA. The sample table holds more than 100,000 distinct CDR3 sequences, of which 80% to 85% were seen once. Of the sample, about 0.51% is held by the ten largest clones. Sequenced input: CD8+ T cells from PBMCs. These receptors originate from a human donor with multiple sclerosis.

With regard to this clonotype: A junction boundary mismatches the germline segment, possibly from a read error. The rearrangement joins TRBV19 to TRBJ1-5, with TRBD1 as a possible D gene (5 bases). The CDR3 length is 14 residues. Germline values: CDR1 LNHDA, CDR2 SQIVND (reference sequence). The CDR3 DNA follows: TGTGCCAGTAGTATCCGGGACTACAATCGGCCCCAGCATTTT. Translated: CASSIRDYNRPQHF.

The chain recombines TRBV11-3 with TRBJ2-5; D call uncertain. V gave up 0 bases and J gave up 0 bases, with 11 bases separating them. This CDR3 is built from 16 residues. CDR1 is SGHNT and CDR2 is YENEEA in the germline V gene. CDR3 protein: CASSLEPSMYQETQYF. CDR3 nucleotide sequence: TGTGCCAGCAGCTTAGAGCCCTCGATGTACCAAGAGACCCAGTACTTC. The whole variable domain, filled in from reference TRBV11-3 and TRBJ2-5, reads EAGVVQSPRYKIIEKKQPVAFWCNPISGHNTLYWYLQNLGQGPELLIRYENEEAVDDSQLPKDRFSAERLKGVDSTLKIQPAELGDSAVYLCASSLEPSMYQETQYFGPGTRLLVL.

The chain combines TRBV6-1 with TRBJ2-7; the D is unclear. The CDR3 is 13 residues long. The V end lost 6 bases, the J end lost 3 bases, and 12 bases lay between the germline ends. Per the germline V gene, CDR1 is MNHNS and CDR2 is SASEGT. This CDR3 reads CASSLGPRYEQYF. The CDR3 nucleotides read TGTGCCAGCAGCCTCGGACCACGCTACGAGCAGTACTTC.

The chain carries TRBV10-2 and TRBJ2-7, with D hard to call. The CDR3 consists of 14 residues. Trimming removed 3 bases from V and 0 bases from J, with 9 bases in between. The germline gives CDR1 WSHSY, CDR2 SAAADI. DNA of the CDR3: TGCGCCAGCAGTGAAGTAGCTAGCTCCTACGAGCAGTACGTC. Translation: CASSEVASSYEQYV.

This clonotype occurred once. The J gene is TRBJ2-7, the V gene TRBV6-5; either TRBD1 or TRBD2 may fit D (5 bases each). Trimming pared 0 bases from V and 2 bases from J, leaving 14 bases between. The CDR3 contains 16 residues. CDR1 is MNHEY, CDR2 SVGAGI, per germline. DNA of the CDR3: TGTGCCAGCAGTTACTCGAGTGGGACGAGGGCCTACGAGCAGTACTTC. Translated, it gives CASSYSSGTRAYEQYF.

V and J are TRBV6-1 and TRBJ2-1; D is unclear. The V end lost 5 bases, the J end lost 5 bases, and 25 bases lay between the germline ends. This CDR3 contains 18 residues. Germline CDR1 MNHNS, CDR2 SASEGT. The CDR3 region is CASSTNPFDQNENNEQFF. The CDR3 coding sequence is TGTGCCAGCAGTACGAACCCTTTTGACCAGAACGAAAACAATGAGCAGTTCTTC.

The chain combines TRBV6-5 with TRBJ2-2; D may be TRBD1 (6 bases). Germline loops: CDR1 MNHEY, CDR2 SVGAGI. This CDR3 comprises 16 residues. V lost 3 bases, J lost 0 bases, and 11 bases lay in between. The CDR3 reads CASSYGDRSNTGELFF. The CDR3 DNA sequence: TGTGCCAGCAGTTATGGCGACAGGTCGAACACCGGGGAGCTGTTTTTT.

The DNA of the CDR3 is TGTGCCAGCAGCCCCGGGACTAGCTACGAGCAGTACTTC. Translating it yields CASSPGTSYEQYF. V usage is TRBV12-3 or TRBV12-4 and J usage is TRBJ2-7; 8 bases line up with TRBD2. This CDR3 has 13 amino acids. V shed 6 bases, J shed 3 bases, and the junction held 4 bases outside the gene matches.

CDR3 in amino acids: CAWKVWGGTGELFF. CDR3 bases: TGTGCCTGGAAGGTCTGGGGAGGAACCGGGGAGCTGTTTTTT. The chain carries TRBV30 and TRBJ2-2; a possible D gene is TRBD2 (6 bases). The CDR3 has 14 residues. The V end lost 4 bases, the J end lost 5 bases, and 14 bases lay between the germline ends. Germline lookup yields CDR1 GTSNPN and CDR2 SVGIG (reference sequence).

The rearrangement uses TRBV4-1 and TRBJ1-1, with TRBD1 matching 7 bases. V lost 4 bases, J lost 3 bases, and 11 bases stayed unmatched. The CDR3 totals 16 residues. Germline V gene sequence: CDR1 MGHRA, CDR2 YSYEKL. The CDR3 loop is CASSPTLQGGYTEAFF. The CDR3 DNA follows: TGCGCCAGCAGCCCCACCCTCCAGGGGGGGTACACTGAAGCTTTCTTT.

DNA for the CDR3: TGTGCCAGCAGCTTCTCCGGGACAGGGGTTATAAGTGGCTACACCTTC. As protein: CASSFSGTGVISGYTF. V gene TRBV7-9 combines with J gene TRBJ1-2; TRBD1 matches 10 bases. J was trimmed by 7 bases and V by 3 bases; bases with no gene match: 11. This CDR3 region has 16 residues. CDR1 and CDR2 (germline): SEHNR, FQNEAQ (reference sequence). Full variable domain (rest looked up from reference TRBV7-9 and TRBJ1-2): DTGVSQNPRHKITKRGQNVTFRCDPISEHNRLYWYRQTLGQGPEFLTYFQNEAQLEKSRLLSDRFSAERPKGSFSTLEIQRTEQGDSAMYLCASSFSGTGVISGYTFGSGTRLTVV.

The V gene is TRBV29-1, the J gene TRBJ1-1; D not resolved. The CDR3 is 10 residues long. Per germline, CDR1 SQVTM and CDR2 ANQGSEA. The germline V and J ends were trimmed by 4 bases and 8 bases, with 8 bases remaining between them. DNA for the CDR3: TGCAGCGTTGCCAGGCCCGAAGCTTTCTTT. Its translation is CSVARPEAFF.

The chain links TRBV6-5 to TRBJ2-2, with D possibly being TRBD1 (5 bases). The CDR3 length is 14 residues. From germline, CDR1 is MNHEY and CDR2 SVGAGI. V was shortened by 4 bases and J by 4 bases, with 10 bases between the two germline ends. The CDR3 sequence is CASSSRASTGELFF. DNA for the CDR3: TGTGCCAGCAGTTCCAGGGCGTCCACCGGGGAGCTGTTTTTT.

This CDR3 is CASSPRPGTENTGELFF. DNA for the CDR3: TGTGCCAGCAGCCCAAGACCCGGGACAGAAAACACCGGGGAGCTGTTTTTT. The rearrangement links TRBV7-9 to TRBJ2-2, with TRBD1 matching 7 bases. J gave up 2 bases and V 5 bases, and 11 bases lay outside the gene matches. Germline assignment: CDR1 SEHNR and CDR2 FQNEAQ (reference sequence). CDR3 length: 17 residues. Full variable domain (remainder filled in from reference TRBV7-9 and TRBJ2-2): DTGVSQNPRHKITKRGQNVTFRCDPISEHNRLYWYRQTLGQGPEFLTYFQNEAQLEKSRLLSDRFSAERPKGSFSTLEIQRTEQGDSAMYLCASSPRPGTENTGELFFGEGSRLTVL.

The rearrangement links TRBV5-5 to TRBJ2-2, with 10 bases aligning to TRBD2. The junction had 4 bases not matched to a gene; V was cut back by 2 bases and J by 6 bases. This CDR3 region has 15 residues. Germline CDR1 SGHKS, CDR2 YYEKEE (reference sequence). DNA for the CDR3: TGTGCCAGCAGCTTAGGGACTAGCGAGCCCGGGGAGCTGTTTTTT. Translating it yields CASSLGTSEPGELFF.

The sample holds a few counts of this clonotype. The rearrangement joins TRBV27 to TRBJ1-2; TRBD1 matches at 7 bases. CDR1 and CDR2 (germline): MNHEY, SMNVEV (reference sequence). The CDR3 contains 13 residues. The junction had 2 bases not matched to a gene; V was cut back by 5 bases and J by 2 bases. CDR3 loop: CASSPGQNYGYTF. CDR3 DNA sequence: TGTGCCAGCAGTCCGGGACAGAACTATGGCTACACCTTC.

The chain is built from TRBV7-9 and TRBJ1-3; D is undetermined. The germline V gene has CDR1 SEHNR and CDR2 FQNEAQ (reference sequence). The CDR3 contains 14 residues. Deletions cut 5 bases from V and 0 bases from J, with 8 bases between. The CDR3 spells CASSGTSSGNTIYF. The CDR3 DNA reads as TGTGCCAGCAGCGGAACTTCCTCTGGAAACACCATATATTTT.

The rearrangement joins TRBV7-6 to TRBJ2-1; no definite D call. This CDR3 has 13 amino acids. Germline V gene lookup returns CDR1 SGHVS and CDR2 FNYEAQ. V was shortened by 6 bases and J by 2 bases, with 8 bases between the two germline ends. CDR3 protein: CASRPNPYNEQFF. For the CDR3, the DNA is TGTGCCAGCAGGCCCAATCCCTACAATGAGCAGTTCTTC.

The sample holds a few counts of this clonotype. The chain joins TRBV5-6 to TRBJ2-3, with TRBD2 matching 9 bases. The ends lost 0 bases at V and 1 base at J; junction bases unmatched: 0. From germline, CDR1 is SGHDT and CDR2 YYEEEE. The CDR3 length is 15 residues. The CDR3 sequence: CASSLGTSGTDTQYF. In nucleotides, the CDR3 is TGTGCCAGCAGCTTGGGGACTAGCGGCACAGATACGCAGTATTTT.

The J gene is TRBJ1-2, the V gene TRBV4-1; no clear D gene. CDR3 length: 13 residues. V was trimmed by 6 bases and J by 0 bases, leaving 8 bases between them. Germline V gene sequence: CDR1 MGHRA, CDR2 YSYEKL. CDR3 DNA sequence: TGCGCCAGCAGTCTAGGGTCTAACTATGGCTACACCTTC. Amino acid sequence: CASSLGSNYGYTF.

The V and J genes are TRBV9 and TRBJ2-1, with TRBD1 identical over 12 bases. Per germline, CDR1 SGDLS and CDR2 YYNGEE. The V and J ends lost 0 bases and 9 bases, in that order; junction bases with no gene match: 4. CDR3 length equals 15 residues. CDR3: CASSVEGTGGTEQFF. CDR3 coding DNA: TGTGCCAGCAGCGTAGAAGGGACAGGGGGCACTGAGCAGTTCTTC.

The chain couples TRBV27 to TRBJ2-2; possibly TRBD2 for D (5 bases). V dropped 4 bases and J dropped 1 base, with 7 bases sitting between them. In germline, CDR1 is MNHEY, CDR2 SMNVEV (reference sequence). The CDR3 spans 14 residues. The chain's CDR3 is CASSSRENTGELFF. The CDR3 coding sequence is TGTGCCAGCAGTTCCCGGGAGAACACCGGGGAGCTGTTTTTT.

The V gene is TRBV7-9, the J gene TRBJ1-1; TRBD1 matches 11 bases. The germline V gene encodes CDR1 SEHNR and CDR2 FQNEAQ (reference sequence). Trimming removed 4 bases from V and 5 bases from J; junction bases left unmatched: 9. This CDR3 region has 16 residues. For the CDR3, the DNA is TGTGCCAGCAGCTACCACCGGGACAGGGGGTGGACTGAAGCTTTCTTT. It is translated as CASSYHRDRGWTEAFF.

The chain links TRBV7-8 to TRBJ1-2; the D gene is possibly TRBD1 (6 bases). V dropped 2 bases and J dropped 3 bases, with 10 bases sitting between them. Germline values: CDR1 SGHVS, CDR2 FQNEAQ. The CDR3 has 14 amino acids. The CDR3: CASSLLRGDYGYTF. DNA for the CDR3: TGTGCCAGCAGCTTACTCAGGGGCGACTATGGCTACACCTTC.

The chain employs TRBV21-1 and TRBJ2-7. TRBV21-1 is a recognized pseudogene. The CDR3 totals 14 residues. The CDR3 nucleotides are TGTGCCAGCAGCAAAGGGGTTGTGCCCTACGAGCAGTACGTC. It codes for CASSKGVVPYEQYV.